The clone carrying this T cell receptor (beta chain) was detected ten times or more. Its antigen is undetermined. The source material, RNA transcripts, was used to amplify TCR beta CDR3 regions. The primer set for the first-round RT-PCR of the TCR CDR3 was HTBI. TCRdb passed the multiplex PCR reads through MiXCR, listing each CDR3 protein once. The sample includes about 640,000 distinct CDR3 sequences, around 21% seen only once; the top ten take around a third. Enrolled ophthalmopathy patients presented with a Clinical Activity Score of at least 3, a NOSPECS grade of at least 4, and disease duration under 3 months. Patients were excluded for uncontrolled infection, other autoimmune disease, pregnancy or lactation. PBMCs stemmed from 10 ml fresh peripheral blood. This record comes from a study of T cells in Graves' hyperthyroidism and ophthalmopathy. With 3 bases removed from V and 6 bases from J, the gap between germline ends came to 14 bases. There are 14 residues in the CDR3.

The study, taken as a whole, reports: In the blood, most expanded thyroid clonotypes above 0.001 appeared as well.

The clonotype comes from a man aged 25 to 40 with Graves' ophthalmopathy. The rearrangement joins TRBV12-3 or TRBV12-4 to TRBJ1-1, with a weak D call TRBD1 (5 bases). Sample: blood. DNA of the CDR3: TGTGCCAGCAGTTTGGGGGGGGGAAGGTCTGAAGCTTTCTTT. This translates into CASSLGGGRSEAFF.